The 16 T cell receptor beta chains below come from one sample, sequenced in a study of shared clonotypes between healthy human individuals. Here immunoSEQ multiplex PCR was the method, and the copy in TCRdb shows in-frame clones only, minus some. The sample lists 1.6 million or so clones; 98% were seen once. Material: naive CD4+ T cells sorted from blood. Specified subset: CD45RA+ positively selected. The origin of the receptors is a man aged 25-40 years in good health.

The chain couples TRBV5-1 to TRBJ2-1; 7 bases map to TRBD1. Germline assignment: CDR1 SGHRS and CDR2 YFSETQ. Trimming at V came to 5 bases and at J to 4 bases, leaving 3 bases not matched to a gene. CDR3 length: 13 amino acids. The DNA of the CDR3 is TGCGCCAGCAGGCAGGGGGATTACAATGAGCAGTTCTTC. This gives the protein CASRQGDYNEQFF.

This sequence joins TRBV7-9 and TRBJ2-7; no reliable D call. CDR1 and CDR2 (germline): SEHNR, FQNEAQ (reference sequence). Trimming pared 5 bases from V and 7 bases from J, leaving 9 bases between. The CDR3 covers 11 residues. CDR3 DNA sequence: TGTGCCAGCAGCCTAATTGGAGAGCAGTACTTC. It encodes CASSLIGEQYF.

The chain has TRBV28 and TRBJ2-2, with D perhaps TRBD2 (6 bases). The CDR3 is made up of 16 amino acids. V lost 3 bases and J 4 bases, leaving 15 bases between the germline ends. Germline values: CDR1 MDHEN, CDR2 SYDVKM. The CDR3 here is CASSLLIAETTGELFF. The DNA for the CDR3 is TGTGCCAGCAGTTTGTTGATAGCGGAGACCACCGGGGAGCTGTTTTTT.

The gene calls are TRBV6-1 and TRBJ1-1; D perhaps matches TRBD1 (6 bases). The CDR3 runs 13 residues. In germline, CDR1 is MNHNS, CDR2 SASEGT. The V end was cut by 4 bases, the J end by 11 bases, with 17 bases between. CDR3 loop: CASSVTNRAEAFF. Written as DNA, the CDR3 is TGTGCCAGCAGTGTAACAAACAGGGCGGAGGCTTTCTTT.

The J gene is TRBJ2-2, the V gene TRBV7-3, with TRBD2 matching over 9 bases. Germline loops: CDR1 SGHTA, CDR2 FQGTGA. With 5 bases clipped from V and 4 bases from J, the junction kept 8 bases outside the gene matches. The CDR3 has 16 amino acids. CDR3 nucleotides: TGTGCCAGCAGCCCCCTCGGGACTAGCTTCACCGGGGAGCTGTTTTTT. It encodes CASSPLGTSFTGELFF.

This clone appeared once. CDR3 protein: CASSLDAGVDEQYF. The CDR3 DNA reads as TGTGCCAGCAGCTTAGATGCGGGAGTGGACGAGCAGTACTTC. The chain carries TRBV5-4 and TRBJ2-7; 7 nucleotides agree with TRBD2. CDR1 and CDR2 from the germline V gene are SGHNT and YYREEE (reference sequence). V trimming: 2 bases; J trimming: 5 bases; junction bases outside the gene matches: 7. The CDR3 extends over 14 amino acids.

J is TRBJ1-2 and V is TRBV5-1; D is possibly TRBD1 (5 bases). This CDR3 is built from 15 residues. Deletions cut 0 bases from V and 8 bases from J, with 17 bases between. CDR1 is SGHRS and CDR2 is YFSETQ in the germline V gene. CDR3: CASSLEGRDVRGYTF. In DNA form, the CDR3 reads TGCGCCAGCAGCTTGGAAGGCAGGGACGTTAGGGGCTACACCTTC.

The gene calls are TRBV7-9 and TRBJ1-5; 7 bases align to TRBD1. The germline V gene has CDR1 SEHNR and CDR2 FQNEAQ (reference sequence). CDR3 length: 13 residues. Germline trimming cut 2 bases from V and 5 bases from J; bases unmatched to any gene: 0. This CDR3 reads CASSLTGDQPQHF. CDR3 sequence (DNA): TGTGCCAGCAGCTTAACAGGGGATCAGCCCCAGCATTTT.

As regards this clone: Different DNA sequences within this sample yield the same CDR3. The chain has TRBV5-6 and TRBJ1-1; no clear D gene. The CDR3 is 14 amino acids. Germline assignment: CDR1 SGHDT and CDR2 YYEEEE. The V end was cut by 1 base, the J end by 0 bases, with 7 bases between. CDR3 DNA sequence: TGTGCCAGCAGCTTGCGGGGTTTGAACACTGAAGCTTTCTTT. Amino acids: CASSLRGLNTEAFF.

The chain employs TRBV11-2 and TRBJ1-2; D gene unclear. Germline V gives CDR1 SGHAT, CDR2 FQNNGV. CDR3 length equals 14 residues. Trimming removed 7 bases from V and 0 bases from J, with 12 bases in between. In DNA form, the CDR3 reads TGTGCCAGCACCAGGAGCTGGGCTAACTATGGCTACACCTTC. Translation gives CASTRSWANYGYTF.

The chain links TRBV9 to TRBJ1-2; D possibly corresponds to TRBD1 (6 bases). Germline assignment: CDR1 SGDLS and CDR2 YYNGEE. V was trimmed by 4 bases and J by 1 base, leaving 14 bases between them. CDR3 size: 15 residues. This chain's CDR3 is CASSPGAESNYGYTF. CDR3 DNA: TGTGCCAGCAGCCCAGGGGCAGAAAGTAACTATGGCTACACCTTC. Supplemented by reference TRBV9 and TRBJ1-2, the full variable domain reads DSGVTQTPKHLITATGQRVTLRCSPRSGDLSVYWYQQSLDQGLQFLIQYYNGEERAKGNILERFSAQQFPDLHSELNLSSLELGDSALYFCASSPGAESNYGYTFGSGTRLTVV.

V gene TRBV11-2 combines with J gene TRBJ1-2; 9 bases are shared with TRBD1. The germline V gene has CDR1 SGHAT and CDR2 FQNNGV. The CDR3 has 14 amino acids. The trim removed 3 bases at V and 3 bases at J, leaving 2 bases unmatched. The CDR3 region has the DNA TGTGCCAGCAGCTTGACAGGGGGGCACTATGGCTACACCTTC. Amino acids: CASSLTGGHYGYTF.

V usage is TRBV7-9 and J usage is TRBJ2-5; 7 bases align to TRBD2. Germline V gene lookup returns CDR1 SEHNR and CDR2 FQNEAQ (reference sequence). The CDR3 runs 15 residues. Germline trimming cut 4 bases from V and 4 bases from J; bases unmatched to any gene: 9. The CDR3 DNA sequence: TGTGCCAGCAGCTCGTATTTGGTAGCGGGAGAGACCCAGTACTTC. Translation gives CASSSYLVAGETQYF.

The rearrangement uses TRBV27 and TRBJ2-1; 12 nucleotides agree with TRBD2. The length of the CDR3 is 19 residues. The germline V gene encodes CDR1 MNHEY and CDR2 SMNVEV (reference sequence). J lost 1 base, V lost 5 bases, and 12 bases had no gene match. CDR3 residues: CASSTRLAGASISYNEQFF. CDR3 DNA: TGTGCCAGCAGTACAAGACTAGCGGGAGCCTCAATATCCTACAATGAGCAGTTCTTC.

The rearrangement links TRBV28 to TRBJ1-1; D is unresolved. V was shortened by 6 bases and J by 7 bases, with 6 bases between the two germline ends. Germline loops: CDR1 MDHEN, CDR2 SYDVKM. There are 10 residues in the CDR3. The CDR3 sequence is CASRLNEAFF. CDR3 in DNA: TGTGCCAGCAGGCTCAATGAAGCTTTCTTT.

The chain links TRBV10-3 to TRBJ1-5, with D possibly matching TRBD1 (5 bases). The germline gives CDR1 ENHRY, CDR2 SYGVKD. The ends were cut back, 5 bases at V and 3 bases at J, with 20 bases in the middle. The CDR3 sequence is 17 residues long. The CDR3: CAISHPSRDGYNQPQHF. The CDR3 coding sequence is TGTGCCATCAGTCACCCTAGCCGGGACGGCTACAATCAGCCCCAGCATTTT.